This entry describes one TCR beta chain. Its cognate antigen is unknown. CD45RO-negative CD8 cells positively selected for CCR7 made up the naive population, which excluded terminally differentiated effector memory CD45RA+ cells. Generated by immunoSEQ multiplex PCR, the TCRdb table keeps only in-frame clones and is missing some. This sample has around 600,000 clones, with about 98% found just once. This sample was included in a study of shared clonotypes between healthy human individuals. General study points: Expectations were that clonotype sharing among donors would be affected by sequencing depth.

Germline CDR1 SQVTM, CDR2 ANQGSEA. The CDR3 consists of 13 residues. V lost 4 bases to trimming and J lost 4 bases, with 14 bases between them. The chain is built from TRBV29-1 and TRBJ2-7; TRBD1 might be the D (6 bases). Sequencing was performed on naive CD8+ T cells sorted from blood. This sequence was found in a man aged 30 to 39 in good health. The CDR3 region has the DNA TGCAGCGTTGCGGGCAGGGGACCGTACGAGCAGTACTTC. Translated, it gives CSVAGRGPYEQYF.